This TCR beta chain was retrieved from a study of identical twins. TCRdb reprocessed the 5' RACE reads via MiXCR and lists one record per CDR3 protein. The profile covers about 660,000 distinct CDR3 sequences, with over 8.5% appearing a single time and approximately 0.96% taken by the ten largest. This clonotype was observed once. A much larger clone is a single base away; this may be a read error. The germline CDR1 and CDR2 sequences are DFQATT and SNEGSKA (reference sequence). The CDR3 runs 16 residues. These sequences were also reported in another study, on yellow fever vaccine responses in identical twins.

This clonotype was obtained from a woman aged 18-29 years in good health. Material: PBMCs. The rearrangement links TRBV20-1 to TRBJ2-3, with D possibly called TRBD1 or TRBD2 (5 bases each). The CDR3 reads CCAPRGVGGATDTQYF. DNA for the CDR3: TGCTGTGCTCCCCGGGGCGTGGGTGGGGCGACAGATACGCAGTATTTT.